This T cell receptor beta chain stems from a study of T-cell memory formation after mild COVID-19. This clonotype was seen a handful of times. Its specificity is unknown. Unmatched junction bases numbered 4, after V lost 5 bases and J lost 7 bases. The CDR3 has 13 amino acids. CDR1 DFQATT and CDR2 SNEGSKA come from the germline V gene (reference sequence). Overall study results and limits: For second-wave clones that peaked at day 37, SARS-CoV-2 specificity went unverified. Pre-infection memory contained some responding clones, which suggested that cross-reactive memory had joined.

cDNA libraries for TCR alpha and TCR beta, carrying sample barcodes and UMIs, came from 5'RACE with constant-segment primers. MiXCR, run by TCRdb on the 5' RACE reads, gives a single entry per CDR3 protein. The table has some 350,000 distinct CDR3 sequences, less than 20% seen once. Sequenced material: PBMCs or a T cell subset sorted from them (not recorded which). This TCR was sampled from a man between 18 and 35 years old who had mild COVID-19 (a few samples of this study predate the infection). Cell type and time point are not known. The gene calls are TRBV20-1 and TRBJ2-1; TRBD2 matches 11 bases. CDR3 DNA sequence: TGCAGTGCTGTACTAGCGGGGGTGAATGAGCAGTTCTTC. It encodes CSAVLAGVNEQFF.